This T cell receptor (beta chain) was sequenced during a study of identical twins. With regard to this clonotype: Antigen: not known.

Template switching added a universal primer site, and cDNA bore unique molecular identifiers. TCRdb independently ran MiXCR on the 5' RACE reads; one entry per CDR3 protein. This sample has 690,000 or so distinct CDR3 sequences, with approximately 9% found just once. The CDR3 is 16 amino acids. CDR1 is MNHEY and CDR2 is SMNVEV in the germline V gene (reference sequence). V shed 2 bases and J 7 bases; nucleotides not matched to a gene: 12. Findings and caveats of the study: Weaker excess sharing between twins was seen in beta out-of-frame sequences. Abundant beta clonotypes from cord blood had fewer insertions, unlike memory repertoires, which showed none. Cross-sectional statistics underpinned the conclusions; the same donors were not followed.

These same data were also listed under a study on yellow fever vaccine responses in identical twins.

The receptor's source is a woman in her late teens or twenties in good health. The sequencing input was PBMCs. V is TRBV27 and J is TRBJ2-5; TRBD2 aligns across 8 bases. This CDR3 is CASSLLGAGDSGTQYF. The CDR3 DNA sequence: TGTGCCAGCAGTTTACTAGGAGCGGGAGATAGTGGGACCCAGTACTTC.